Described below is a single T cell receptor (beta chain) sequence and its context. The antigen is not known. The data were obtained in a study of blood T cells in healthy people across ages. Study observations and caveats: Age showed a roughly linear inverse relationship with TCR beta diversity per million T cells.

Peripheral blood samples of 9 to 10 milliliters were drawn from each donor. The use of a sample-barcoded 5' primer and a J-beta primer mix characterized a second PCR of roughly 6 to 11 cycles. TCRdb re-called the 5' RACE reads through MiXCR, storing one row per CDR3 protein. The data show 850,000 to 1,100,000 distinct CDR3 sequences, roughly two fifths seen once. What was sequenced was blood. The receptor comes from a man between 18 and 29 years old in good health.

The CDR3 bases are TGTGCCAGCAGTTACCGCTCTAGCAATCAGCCCCAGCATTTT. Translating gives CASSYRSSNQPQHF. The V gene is TRBV6-6, the J gene TRBJ1-5; the D is unclear. The V gene's germline CDR1 is MNHNY and CDR2 SVGAGI (reference sequence). V gave up 2 bases and J gave up 0 bases, with 5 bases separating them. This CDR3 contains 14 residues.